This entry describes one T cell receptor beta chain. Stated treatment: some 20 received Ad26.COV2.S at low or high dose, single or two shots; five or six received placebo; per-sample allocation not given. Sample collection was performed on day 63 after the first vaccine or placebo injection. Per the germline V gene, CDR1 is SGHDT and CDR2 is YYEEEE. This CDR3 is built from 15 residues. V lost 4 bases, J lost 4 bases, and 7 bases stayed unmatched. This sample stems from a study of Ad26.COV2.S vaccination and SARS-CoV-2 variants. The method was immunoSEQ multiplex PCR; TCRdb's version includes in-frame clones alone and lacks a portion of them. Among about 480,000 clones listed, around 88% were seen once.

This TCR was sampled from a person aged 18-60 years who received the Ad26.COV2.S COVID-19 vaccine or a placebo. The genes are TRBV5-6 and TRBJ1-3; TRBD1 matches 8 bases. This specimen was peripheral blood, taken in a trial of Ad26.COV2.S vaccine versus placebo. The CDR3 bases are TGTGCCAGCAGCGCAGACAGGGGCAGGGGAAACACCATATATTTT. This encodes CASSADRGRGNTIYF.